This passage covers 22 T cell receptor beta chains from one sample sequenced in a study of blood T cell repertoires in COVID-19 (dated by TCRdb to 2018 to 2020). Receptor libraries were prepared by the immunoSEQ multiplex PCR assay. This is the immuneACCESS table as TCRdb keeps it, with only in-frame sequences that have V and J called. A part of the clones is gone; compared with another copy, unresolved V genes explain less than half, and the rest is unexplained. A total of a few hundred thousand clones appear in this sample, approximately 86% of them only once. Around 3.7% of the sample rests with the top ten. Source material: peripheral blood. Receptors were obtained from a woman aged 45 to 65 with active or convalescent COVID-19.

The V gene is TRBV27, the J gene TRBJ1-1; unclear D gene. Germline lookup yields CDR1 MNHEY and CDR2 SMNVEV (reference sequence). The V end lost 2 bases, the J end lost 1 base, and 5 bases lay between the germline ends. The CDR3 runs 13 residues. The CDR3 DNA is TGTGCCAGCAGTTTAACACCGAACACTGAAGCTTTCTTT. Translated, it gives CASSLTPNTEAFF.

The chain is built from TRBV19 and TRBJ1-3, with D possibly being TRBD1 (5 bases). Germline V gene sequence: CDR1 LNHDA, CDR2 SQIVND (reference sequence). V was trimmed by 5 bases and J by 0 bases, leaving 14 bases between them. There are 16 residues in the CDR3. CDR3 in amino acids: CASSLGNRISGNTIYF. The DNA of the CDR3 is TGTGCCAGTAGTTTGGGAAACAGGATCTCTGGAAACACCATATATTTT.

This chain links TRBV18 with TRBJ1-2; unclear D gene. The V end was cut by 0 bases, the J end by 4 bases, with 12 bases between. This CDR3 comprises 15 residues. CDR1 is KGHSH, CDR2 LQKENI, per germline. The CDR3 DNA follows: TGTGCCAGCTCACCACCGGCGGGTCTCCTCTATGGCTACACCTTC. It specifies CASSPPAGLLYGYTF.

The chain carries TRBV27 and TRBJ2-7; no definite D call. V was shortened by 4 bases and J by 2 bases, with 9 bases between the two germline ends. CDR3 length equals 13 residues. Germline-derived CDR1 and CDR2 are MNHEY and SMNVEV (reference sequence). CDR3 protein: CASSSGRPYEQYF. DNA for the CDR3: TGTGCCAGCAGTTCGGGTCGACCCTACGAGCAGTACTTC.

The chain recombines TRBV11-2 with TRBJ2-7; D is unclear. The CDR3 has 13 amino acids. From germline, CDR1 is SGHAT and CDR2 FQNNGV. V was clipped by 5 bases and J by 2 bases, with 10 bases between them. This CDR3 is CASSPRVAYEQYF. The CDR3 bases are TGTGCCAGCAGCCCCCGGGTCGCCTACGAGCAGTACTTC.

For the CDR3, the DNA is TGTGCCAGCAGCTACAGGGGGTCTGAGTACAATGAGCAGTTCTTC. The encoded protein is CASSYRGSEYNEQFF. The chain links TRBV7-9 to TRBJ2-1, with 8 nucleotides matching TRBD1. Germline values: CDR1 SEHNR, CDR2 FQNEAQ (reference sequence). This CDR3 has 15 residues. After removal of 4 bases from V and 4 bases from J, the junction contained 6 bases not matched to a gene. Supplemented by reference TRBV7-9 and TRBJ2-1, the full variable domain reads DTGVSQNPRHKITKRGQNVTFRCDPISEHNRLYWYRQTLGQGPEFLTYFQNEAQLEKSRLLSDRFSAERPKGSFSTLEIQRTEQGDSAMYLCASSYRGSEYNEQFFGPGTRLTVL.

Only a few counts were recorded for this clone. The V gene is TRBV28, the J gene TRBJ1-4; a weak D match, TRBD1 (5 bases). CDR3 length: 14 amino acids. V lost 6 bases, J lost 4 bases, and 12 bases lay in between. CDR1 and CDR2 (germline): MDHEN, SYDVKM. The CDR3 sequence is CASSSGKSNEKLFF. As DNA, the CDR3 is TGTGCCAGCAGCTCAGGGAAGAGTAATGAAAAACTGTTTTTT.

In its sample, this clone was seen once. The gene calls are TRBV28 and TRBJ1-2; TRBD1 aligns across 8 bases. This CDR3 contains 15 residues. Germline V lookup: CDR1 MDHEN, CDR2 SYDVKM. V dropped 3 bases and J dropped 5; count of bases not matched to a gene: 8. The CDR3 is CASSFENRGVYGYTF. The CDR3 coding sequence is TGTGCCAGCAGTTTTGAGAACAGGGGGGTGTATGGCTACACCTTC.

This clone was picked up one time. The chain has TRBV5-6 and TRBJ2-7, with 9 bases matching TRBD2. The CDR3 extends over 14 amino acids. The germline gives CDR1 SGHDT, CDR2 YYEEEE. V dropped 5 bases and J dropped 6; count of bases not matched to a gene: 9. In DNA form, the CDR3 reads TGTGCCAGCAGTCAGGCTAGCGGGACTCTCGAGCAGTACTTC. Its protein product is CASSQASGTLEQYF.

The rearrangement joins TRBV2 to TRBJ2-7, with TRBD2 matching 11 bases. After removal of 5 bases from V and 3 bases from J, the junction contained 9 bases not matched to a gene. Germline V lookup: CDR1 SNHLY, CDR2 FYNNEI. This CDR3 is 16 amino acids long. For the CDR3, the DNA is TGTGCCAGCAGTCTAAGTTCCGGGACTAGCGGCTACGAGCAGTACTTC. As protein: CASSLSSGTSGYEQYF.

This chain connects TRBV10-3 to TRBJ2-7; D call uncertain. Trimming left V 0 bases short and J 0 bases short, with 6 bases between. Germline CDR1 and CDR2: ENHRY and SYGVKD. This CDR3 contains 14 residues. In DNA, the CDR3 is TGTGCCATCAGTGAGTCATCACACTCCTACGAGCAGTACTTC. Amino acids: CAISESSHSYEQYF.

The V call is TRBV11-2, the J call TRBJ2-3, with 9 bases lining up with TRBD2. J was trimmed by 6 bases and V by 6 bases; bases with no gene match: 10. This CDR3 has 15 residues. In germline, CDR1 is SGHAT, CDR2 FQNNGV. Here the CDR3 reads CASRPLAGGPDTQYF. The CDR3 DNA follows: TGTGCCAGCAGACCACTCGCGGGAGGGCCGGATACGCAGTATTTT.

The rearrangement uses TRBV29-1 and TRBJ1-4, with no clear D. The length of the CDR3 is 13 residues. Germline loops: CDR1 SQVTM, CDR2 ANQGSEA. The V and J ends lost 1 base and 6 bases respectively, with 9 bases between them. CDR3 sequence: CSVEAQEDEKLFF. In nucleotides, the CDR3 is TGCAGCGTTGAAGCCCAGGAAGATGAAAAACTGTTTTTT.

The rearrangement joins TRBV3-1 (or the pseudogene TRBV3-2) to TRBJ1-2; no definite D call. The ends were cut back, 5 bases at V and 8 bases at J, with 12 bases in the middle. This CDR3 spans 12 amino acids. Germline V lookup: CDR1 LGHDT, CDR2 YNNKEL (reference sequence). CDR3 bases: TGTGCCAGCAGCAAGACTGTTGGGGGCTACACCTTC. It encodes CASSKTVGGYTF.

The V call is TRBV3-1 (or the pseudogene TRBV3-2), the J call TRBJ1-2; weak D call: TRBD1 (5 bases). The germline V and J ends were trimmed by 2 bases and 6 bases, with 10 bases remaining between them. CDR1 LGHDT and CDR2 YNNKEL come from the germline V gene (reference sequence). The CDR3 consists of 13 residues. CDR3 sequence (DNA): TGTGCCAGCAGCCAACCAGGGAGGGATGGCTACACCTTC. This encodes CASSQPGRDGYTF.

This clone was found once. Other DNA sequences in this sample translate to the same CDR3. This chain connects TRBV27 to TRBJ2-6; unclear D gene. V lost 2 bases to trimming and J lost 3 bases, with 5 bases between them. This CDR3 spans 14 amino acids. Germline CDR1 is MNHEY and CDR2 is SMNVEV (reference sequence). CDR3 amino acids: CASSLLSGANVLTF. CDR3 bases: TGTGCCAGCAGTTTACTTAGTGGGGCCAACGTCCTGACTTTC.

The CDR3 sequence: CASSLGAGQGGELFF. CDR3 nucleotide sequence: TGTGCCAGCAGCTTAGGTGCGGGGCAAGGCGGGGAGCTGTTTTTT. The genes are TRBV7-8 and TRBJ2-2; possible D gene TRBD2, 6 bases. The V gene lost 1 base and the J gene lost 7 bases, with 13 bases spanning the gap. The germline CDR1 and CDR2 sequences are SGHVS and FQNEAQ. This CDR3 contains 15 residues.

The chain is built from TRBV30 and TRBJ2-7; possibly TRBD1 for D (6 bases). This CDR3 has 17 amino acids. Germline CDR1 GTSNPN, CDR2 SVGIG (reference sequence). The V and J ends lost 4 bases and 1 base respectively, with 23 bases between them. The CDR3 loop is CAWTGKPWTDISYEQYF. DNA for the CDR3: TGTGCCTGGACCGGGAAACCGTGGACAGATATTTCCTACGAGCAGTACTTC. The full variable domain, completed using reference TRBV30 and TRBJ2-7, is SQTIHQWPATLVQPVGSPLSLECTVEGTSNPNLYWYRQAAGRGLQLLFYSVGIGQISSEVPQNLSASRPQDRQFILSSKKLLLSDSGFYLCAWTGKPWTDISYEQYFGPGTRLTVT.

This chain connects TRBV2 to TRBJ1-1, with no clear D. The germline V gene has CDR1 SNHLY and CDR2 FYNNEI. V was cut by 2 bases and J by 4 bases, with 17 bases left in between. This CDR3 contains 16 residues. CDR3 protein: CASSETLGSGVTEAFF. The CDR3 nucleotides read TGTGCCAGCAGTGAAACTCTTGGCAGCGGGGTCACTGAAGCTTTCTTT. The variable domain in full, with the rest retrieved from reference TRBV2 and TRBJ1-1, is EPEVTQTPSHQVTQMGQEVILRCVPISNHLYFYWYRQILGQKVEFLVSFYNNEISEKSEIFDDQFSVERPDGSNFTLKIRSTKLEDSAMYFCASSETLGSGVTEAFFGQGTRLTVV.

This clone was seen more than once but under ten times. The CDR3 bases are TGTGCCAGCAGCTTGGCAGGGGTCACTGAAGCTTTCTTT. Amino acid sequence: CASSLAGVTEAFF. The chain combines TRBV5-4 with TRBJ1-1; TRBD1 might be the D (6 bases). Germline V CDR1 and CDR2: SGHNT, YYREEE (reference sequence). This CDR3 region has 13 residues. Trimming took off 0 bases at V and 4 bases at J, with 7 bases between the two ends.

The chain is built from TRBV9 and TRBJ1-2; 7 nucleotides align to TRBD1. Germline V gives CDR1 SGDLS, CDR2 YYNGEE. V dropped 7 bases and J dropped 2; count of bases not matched to a gene: 5. This CDR3 is built from 13 residues. The CDR3 loop is CASGGQRNYGYTF. The CDR3 DNA sequence: TGTGCCAGCGGGGGACAGAGAAACTATGGCTACACCTTC.

CDR3: CASSLPREGPSDNEQFF. The CDR3 nucleotides read TGTGCCAGCAGCTTACCGCGGGAGGGCCCTTCCGACAATGAGCAGTTCTTC. The chain recombines TRBV11-2 with TRBJ2-1; the match to TRBD2 covers 9 bases. CDR1 and CDR2 from the germline V gene are SGHAT and FQNNGV. V lost 2 bases and J lost 5; bases outside the gene matches: 10. This CDR3 contains 17 residues.